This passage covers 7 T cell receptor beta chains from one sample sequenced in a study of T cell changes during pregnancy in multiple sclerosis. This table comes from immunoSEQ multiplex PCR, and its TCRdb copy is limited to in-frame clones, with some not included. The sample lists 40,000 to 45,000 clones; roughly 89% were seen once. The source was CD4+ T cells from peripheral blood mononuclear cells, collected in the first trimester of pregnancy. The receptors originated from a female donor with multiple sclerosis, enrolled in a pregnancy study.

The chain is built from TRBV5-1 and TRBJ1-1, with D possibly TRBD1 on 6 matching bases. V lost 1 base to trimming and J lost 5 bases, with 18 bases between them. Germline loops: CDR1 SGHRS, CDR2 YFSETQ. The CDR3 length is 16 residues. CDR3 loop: CASSLRAQGQQTEAFF. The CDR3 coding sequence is TGCGCCAGCAGCTTGAGGGCACAGGGCCAGCAGACTGAAGCTTTCTTT.

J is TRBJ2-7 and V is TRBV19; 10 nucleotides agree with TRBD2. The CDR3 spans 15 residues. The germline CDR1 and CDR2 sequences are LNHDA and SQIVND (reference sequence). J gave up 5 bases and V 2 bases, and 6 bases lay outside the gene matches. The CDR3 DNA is TGTGCCAGTAGTATATTAGTAGCGGGAGGCAACGAGCAGTACTTC. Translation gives CASSILVAGGNEQYF.

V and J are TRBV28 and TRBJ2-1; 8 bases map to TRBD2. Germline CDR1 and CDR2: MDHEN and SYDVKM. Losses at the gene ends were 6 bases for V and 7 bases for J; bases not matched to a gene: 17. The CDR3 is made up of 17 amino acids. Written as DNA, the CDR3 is TGTGCCAGCAGAAAAGAGGTAAAAGCGGGAGTGGGGAATGAGCAGTTCTTC. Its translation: CASRKEVKAGVGNEQFF.

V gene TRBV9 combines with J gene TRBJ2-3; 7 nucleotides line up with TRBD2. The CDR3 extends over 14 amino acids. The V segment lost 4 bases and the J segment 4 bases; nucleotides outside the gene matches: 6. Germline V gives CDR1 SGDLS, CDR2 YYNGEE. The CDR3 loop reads CASSPRLAADTQYF. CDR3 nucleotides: TGTGCCAGCAGCCCTCGACTAGCTGCAGATACGCAGTATTTT.

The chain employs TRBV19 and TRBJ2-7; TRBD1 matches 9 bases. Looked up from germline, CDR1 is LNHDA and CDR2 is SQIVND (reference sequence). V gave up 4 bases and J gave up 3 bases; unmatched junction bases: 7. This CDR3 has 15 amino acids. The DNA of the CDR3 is TGTGCCAGTAGTAGGGAGGGACAGGGAGACTACGAGCAGTACTTC. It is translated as CASSREGQGDYEQYF.

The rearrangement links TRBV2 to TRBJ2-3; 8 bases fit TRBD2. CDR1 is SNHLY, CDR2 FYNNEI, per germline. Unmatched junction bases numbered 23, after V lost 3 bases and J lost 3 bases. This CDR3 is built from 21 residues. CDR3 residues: CASSEQGLVGSGELRTDTQYF. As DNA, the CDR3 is TGTGCCAGCAGTGAGCAGGGTTTAGTGGGTAGCGGGGAGTTAAGGACAGATACGCAGTATTTT.

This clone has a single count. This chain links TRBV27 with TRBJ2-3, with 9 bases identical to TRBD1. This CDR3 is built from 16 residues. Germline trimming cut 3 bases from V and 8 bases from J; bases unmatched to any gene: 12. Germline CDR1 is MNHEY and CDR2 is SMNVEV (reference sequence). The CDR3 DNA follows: TGTGCCAGCAGTTTCCTAAACAGGGGGCAGCGGGTTACGCAGTATTTT. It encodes CASSFLNRGQRVTQYF.